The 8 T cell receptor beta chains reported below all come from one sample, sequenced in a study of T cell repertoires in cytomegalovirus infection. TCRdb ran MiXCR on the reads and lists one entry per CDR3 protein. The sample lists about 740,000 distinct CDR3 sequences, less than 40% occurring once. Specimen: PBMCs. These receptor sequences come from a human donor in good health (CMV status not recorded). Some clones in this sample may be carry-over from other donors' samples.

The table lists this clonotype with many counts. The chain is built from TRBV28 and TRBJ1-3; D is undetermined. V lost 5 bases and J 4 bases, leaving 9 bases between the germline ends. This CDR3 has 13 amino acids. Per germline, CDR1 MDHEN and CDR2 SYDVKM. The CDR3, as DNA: TGTGCCAGCAGTGATACAGCGGGAAACACCATATATTTT. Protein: CASSDTAGNTIYF.

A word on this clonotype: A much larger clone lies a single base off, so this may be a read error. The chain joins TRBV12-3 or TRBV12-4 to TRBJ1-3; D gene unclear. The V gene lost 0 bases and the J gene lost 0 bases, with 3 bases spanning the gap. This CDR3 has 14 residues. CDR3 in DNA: TGTGCCAGCAGTTTAGCCCGCTCTGGAAACACCATATATTTT. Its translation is CASSLARSGNTIYF.

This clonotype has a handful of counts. The CDR3 nucleotides read TGTGCCAGCAGCTCCGGTCAAGGTAGCGGGGGGACAGATACGCAGTATTTT. Translated: CASSSGQGSGGTDTQYF. V usage is TRBV7-2 and J usage is TRBJ2-3; the match to TRBD2 covers 10 bases. The J segment lost 3 bases and the V segment lost 4 bases, leaving 10 bases of the junction unmatched. Germline V lookup: CDR1 SGHTA, CDR2 FQGNSA. The CDR3 totals 17 residues.

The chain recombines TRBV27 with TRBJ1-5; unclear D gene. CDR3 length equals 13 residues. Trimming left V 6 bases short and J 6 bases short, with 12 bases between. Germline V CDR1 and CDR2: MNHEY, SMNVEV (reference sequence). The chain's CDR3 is CASRPTRGQPQHF. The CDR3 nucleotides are TGTGCCAGCAGGCCCACGCGGGGTCAGCCCCAGCATTTT.

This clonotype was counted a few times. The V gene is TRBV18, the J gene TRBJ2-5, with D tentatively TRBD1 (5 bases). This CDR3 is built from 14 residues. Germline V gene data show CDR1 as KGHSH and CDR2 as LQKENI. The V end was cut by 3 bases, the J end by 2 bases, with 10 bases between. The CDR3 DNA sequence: TGTGCCAGCTCACCCCTCGACAGTCAAGAGACCCAGTACTTC. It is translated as CASSPLDSQETQYF.

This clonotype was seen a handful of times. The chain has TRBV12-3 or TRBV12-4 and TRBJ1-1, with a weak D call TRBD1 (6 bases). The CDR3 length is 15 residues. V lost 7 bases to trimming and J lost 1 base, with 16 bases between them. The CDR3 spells CASKNMGGRNTEAFF. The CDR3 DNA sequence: TGTGCCAGCAAGAACATGGGGGGGCGGAACACTGAAGCTTTCTTT.

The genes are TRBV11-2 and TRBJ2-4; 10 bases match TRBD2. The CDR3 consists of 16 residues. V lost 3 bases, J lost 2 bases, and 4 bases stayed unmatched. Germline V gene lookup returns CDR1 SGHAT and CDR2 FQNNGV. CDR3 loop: CASSFSGRETKNIQYF. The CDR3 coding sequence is TGTGCCAGCAGCTTCAGCGGGAGGGAGACCAAAAACATTCAGTACTTC. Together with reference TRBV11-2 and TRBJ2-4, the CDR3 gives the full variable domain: EAGVAQSPRYKIIEKRQSVAFWCNPISGHATLYWYQQILGQGPKLLIQFQNNGVVDDSQLPKDRFSAERLKGVDSTLKIQPAKLEDSAVYLCASSFSGRETKNIQYFGAGTRLSVL.

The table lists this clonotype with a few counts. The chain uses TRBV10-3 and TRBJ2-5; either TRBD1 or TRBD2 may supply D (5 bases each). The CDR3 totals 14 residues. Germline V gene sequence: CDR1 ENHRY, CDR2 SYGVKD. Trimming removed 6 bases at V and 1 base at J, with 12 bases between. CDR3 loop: CAISGTGTQETQYF. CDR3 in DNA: TGTGCCATCAGCGGAACCGGGACCCAAGAGACCCAGTACTTC.